This T cell receptor (beta chain) is from a study of blood T cell repertoires in COVID-19. Study overall: Acute and convalescent COVID-19 samples came from the United States, Italy and Spain.

In the authors' workflow: Estimation of nucleated cell counts was performed using reference gene primer amplification. Generated by immunoSEQ multiplex PCR, the TCRdb table keeps only in-frame clones and is missing some. The V and J calls and clone size were taken over from that table, and D and trimming were inferred from the DNA. The sample gives 150,000 to 250,000 clones, about 80% of which show up once; 7.5% is in the top ten. Participant-given clinical history determined each cohort assignment. Cohort 3 recovery required two negative PCRs, clearance, or symptom resolution. Germline V gene data show CDR1 as SGDLS and CDR2 as YYNGEE. With 3 bases removed from V and 2 bases from J, the gap between germline ends came to 13 bases. CDR3 length equals 15 residues.

The receptor was isolated from a man aged 35-49 years who had recovered from COVID-19. This chain joins TRBV9 and TRBJ2-3; D gene ambiguous. Sequencing was performed on PBMCs or T cells enriched from blood (not recorded which). As DNA, the CDR3 is TGTGCCAGCAGCGAAACACAAACACCCACAGATACGCAGTATTTT. Its protein product is CASSETQTPTDTQYF.